Listed below are T cell receptor beta chains from one sample, sequenced in a study of post-analysis software for immune sequencing data. MiXCR was run by TCRdb on the PCR reads, yielding one entry per CDR3 protein. Here the sample spans roughly 800,000 distinct CDR3 sequences, about 57% being singletons. The sample consisted of blood. These receptor sequences come from a girl aged 10-17 years with multiple sclerosis. CDR3s include the opening cysteine and the closing phenylalanine or tryptophan. Fields, in order: V gene, clone size, D gene, J gene, CDR3 DNA, CDR3 protein. D genes are given only for firm matches. The size field is filled for only some rows; it gives once, few, many or a size class.

TRBV6-6,NA,NA,TRBJ2-5,TGTGCCAGCGTAGCCAGGGAGCTGAGCCAAGAGACCCAGTACTTC,CASVARELSQETQYF
TRBV27,NA,NA,TRBJ2-7,TGTGCCAGCAGTTTTCAGGGTTCCGAGCAGTACTTC,CASSFQGSEQYF
TRBV29-1,NA,NA,TRBJ2-1,TGCAGCGTTGGGACAGAGACTTCTTACAATGAGCAGTTCTTC,CSVGTETSYNEQFF
TRBV6-1,NA,NA,TRBJ1-2,TGTGCCAGCAACCGAGGGGGGACTGCCTATGGCTACACCTTC,CASNRGGTAYGYTF
TRBV5-6,NA,NA,TRBJ2-1,TGTGCCAGCAGCTTGGTCTTCAGCGGGATCAAGGGGGGTGAGCAGTTCTTC,CASSLVFSGIKGGEQFF
TRBV5-1,NA,NA,TRBJ2-3,TGCGCCAGCAGCCCTCCCCAGCCGGACACAGATACGCAGTATTTT,CASSPPQPDTDTQYF
TRBV6-2/TRBV6-3,NA,NA,TRBJ2-4,TGTGCCAGCAGTCCCGGTAATGGATGGGAAAACATTCAGTACTTC,CASSPGNGWENIQYF
TRBV2,NA,NA,TRBJ1-4,TGTGCCAGCAAGAGGGGGGGGCAGGAAAAACTGTTTTTT,CASKRGGQEKLFF
TRBV29-1,NA,NA,TRBJ2-1,TGCAGCGTTCTCCACGAGTACAATGAGCAGTTCTTC,CSVLHEYNEQFF
TRBV6-5,NA,NA,TRBJ1-5,TGTGCCAGCAGAGGACGGTTGGGTCAGCCCCAGCATTTT,CASRGRLGQPQHF
TRBV29-1,NA,NA,TRBJ2-1,TGCAGCGTTGACTCCCTACAGGGCGATCTCTCCTACAATGAGCAGTTCTTC,CSVDSLQGDLSYNEQFF
TRBV7-9,NA,TRBD2,TRBJ2-1,TGTGCCAGCAGCTTAACTCAGGGAGGGATCAATGAGCAGTTCTTC,CASSLTQGGINEQFF
TRBV7-3,NA,NA,TRBJ2-1,TGTGCCAGCAGCCCAGGGTCCTCTGAGCAGTTCTTC,CASSPGSSEQFF
TRBV7-8,once,TRBD2,TRBJ2-7,TGTGCCAGCAGCTTAGAGTGGCGGGGGGTGTCTTACGAGCAGTACTTC,CASSLEWRGVSYEQYF
TRBV5-4,NA,NA,TRBJ1-2,TGTGCCTGCAGCTTGCGGACAGTTACGGGGGACTATGGCTACACCTTC,CACSLRTVTGDYGYTF
TRBV14,NA,NA,TRBJ1-2,TGTGCCAGCAGCCCGCTCACGGGTGTTTTCGGCTACACCTTC,CASSPLTGVFGYTF
TRBV12-3/TRBV12-4,once,NA,TRBJ2-5,TGTGCCAGCAGTTTAGGTCTGGGGTTGGATGTCGATGAGCAGTACTTC,CASSLGLGLDVDEQYF
TRBV20-1,NA,NA,TRBJ2-7,TGCAGTGCTAGCGTGGGGGGGCGCGACCACGAGCAGTACTTC,CSASVGGRDHEQYF
TRBV4-1,few,TRBD1,TRBJ2-6,TGCGCCAGCAGCCAACAGACAGGGCTCCTCAACGTCCTGACTTTC,CASSQQTGLLNVLTF
TRBV20-1,NA,NA,TRBJ1-2,TGCAGTGCTAAGGGTGGCTACACCTTC,CSAKGGYTF
TRBV3-1,NA,TRBD1,TRBJ2-1,TGTGCCAGCAGCGGGAGTTCACAGGGGGGTAATGAGCAGTTCTTC,CASSGSSQGGNEQFF
TRBV29-1,NA,NA,TRBJ1-2,TGCAGCGCCCGAGAGACGGCCTATGGCTACACCTTC,CSARETAYGYTF
TRBV9,NA,TRBD2,TRBJ2-7,TGTGCCAGCAGCGTAGGCCCCGGGACTAGCTACGAGCAGTACTTC,CASSVGPGTSYEQYF
TRBV6-2/TRBV6-3,few,NA,TRBJ2-3,TGTGCCAGCAGCCGACCGGGACTGAGCACAGATACGCAGTATTTT,CASSRPGLSTDTQYF
TRBV29-1,few,TRBD1,TRBJ1-2,TGCAGCGTTGAGGTCACGGGACAGGGGTATGGCTACACCTTC,CSVEVTGQGYGYTF
TRBV7-9,NA,NA,TRBJ1-2,TGTGCCAGCAGCGCCCGGGGAACATACACCTTC,CASSARGTYTF
TRBV12-3/TRBV12-4,NA,NA,TRBJ1-2,TGTGCCAGCAGTTTAGCCTGGGGCCGAGGGCCTGGCTACACCTTC,CASSLAWGRGPGYTF
TRBV10-3,NA,NA,TRBJ2-5,TGTGCCGTCAAGGGGACCGCGGGGGAGACCCAGTACTTC,CAVKGTAGETQYF
TRBV9,NA,NA,TRBJ1-6,TGTGCCAGCAGCGTGTCTGTTAATTCACCCCTCCACTTT,CASSVSVNSPLHF
TRBV29-1,NA,NA,TRBJ1-2,TGCAGCGTTGAAGTTGGAAGGGAGCCCTATGGCTACACCTTC,CSVEVGREPYGYTF
TRBV20-1,few,NA,TRBJ2-5,TGCAGTGCTAGTGACCAGACGGGTATGGAGACCCAGTACTTC,CSASDQTGMETQYF
TRBV30,NA,NA,TRBJ1-1,TGTGCCTGGAGTGTCCAGAGGCCCCCTAAAGCTTTCTTT,CAWSVQRPPKAFF
TRBV27,NA,NA,TRBJ1-2,TGTGCCACCACTAAGCTCCTCGGGACACACGGCTACACCTTC,CATTKLLGTHGYTF
TRBV27,NA,NA,TRBJ2-1,TGTGCCAGCAGCGACTTGATACGTGAGCAGTTCTTC,CASSDLIREQFF
TRBV27,few,NA,TRBJ1-2,TGTGCCAGCAAGTTCCTGGGGGGTCCCTATGGCTACACCTTC,CASKFLGGPYGYTF
TRBV5-6,NA,NA,TRBJ1-4,TGTGCCAGCAGCCAGACCGGGCCTTCTAATGAAAAACTGTTTTTT,CASSQTGPSNEKLFF
TRBV29-1,NA,NA,TRBJ1-6,TGCAGCGCAAGGGACACACGAAATTCACCCCTCCACTTT,CSARDTRNSPLHF
TRBV12-3/TRBV12-4,few,TRBD2,TRBJ2-5,TGTGCCAGCAGGGCGACTAGCGGGAGGGTCAGAGAGACCCAGTACTTC,CASRATSGRVRETQYF
TRBV28,few,TRBD2,TRBJ2-5,TGTGCCAGCAGTGACCACGGGACTAGCGGGAGGGAAGAGCAGTACTTC,CASSDHGTSGREEQYF
TRBV9,few,NA,TRBJ2-7,TGTGCCAGCAGCGTAGGCGGACAAGATTATGGCGAGCAGTACTTC,CASSVGGQDYGEQYF
TRBV7-3,once,NA,TRBJ2-3,TGTGCCAGCAGCTTAAAGAGACTTACAGGGCGAAGCACAGATACGCAGTATTTT,CASSLKRLTGRSTDTQYF
TRBV7-3,NA,TRBD2,TRBJ2-1,TGTGCCAGCAGCCGACTAGCGGCCGACAATGAGCAGTTCTTC,CASSRLAADNEQFF
TRBV7-2,NA,TRBD1,TRBJ1-2,TGTGCCAGCAGCCCGACAGGGGGCTACGGACGTGACTATGGCTACACCTTC,CASSPTGGYGRDYGYTF
TRBV6-6,NA,NA,TRBJ1-1,TGTGCCAGCAGTTACACCGGGACGGAAGCTTTCTTT,CASSYTGTEAFF